The clone carrying this T cell receptor (beta chain) has just a few counts. The target antigen is unknown. The sample originates from a study of T cell repertoires in cytomegalovirus infection. At the level of the study: Based on public TCR beta signatures, there were indications of CMV infection and of a matching HLA type.

TCRdb recomputed calls from the reads with MiXCR, one row per CDR3 protein. The repertoire holds hundreds of thousands of distinct CDR3 sequences, with roughly 17% as singletons. General study points: Accumulated public TCR beta family frequency recognized individuals carrying CMV together with the relevant HLA. Dominating the ex vivo response were TCR beta clonotypes that were CMV-specific and HLA-C-restricted.

This CDR3 has 16 amino acids. The germline gives CDR1 MNHNS, CDR2 SASEGT. Trimming removed 6 bases from V and 0 bases from J; junction bases left unmatched: 6. Sequenced sample: PBMCs. The clonotype originates from a human donor in good health (CMV status not recorded). Some clones in this sample may be carry-over from other donors' samples. This sequence joins TRBV6-1 and TRBJ1-1; 11 bases map to TRBD1. CDR3 sequence: CASSHGTGGLNTEAFF. Here the CDR3 DNA reads TGTGCCAGCAGCCACGGGACAGGGGGACTGAACACTGAAGCTTTCTTT.